The clone carrying this TCR beta chain was found a few times. Antigen unknown. Trimming took off 3 bases at V and 5 bases at J, with 8 bases between the two ends. The germline CDR1 and CDR2 sequences are MDHEN and SYDVKM. The CDR3 totals 13 residues. The iRepertoire nested amplicon-rescue multiplex PCR amplified TCR alpha and beta CDR3s from RNA. TCRdb re-called the multiplex PCR reads with MiXCR, one entry per CDR3 protein. The table lists more than 300,000 distinct CDR3 sequences, roughly 41% of them singletons, with 12% in the top ten. This entry belongs to a study of glioma-infiltrating T cells. The study, taken as a whole, reports: Signature shared blood CDR3 motifs were enriched in low-divergence and depleted in high-divergence patients. Non-neoplastic patients had below-expected tissue-blood divergence, while all gliomas exceeded expectation.

Input material: glioma tissue, nonneoplastic brain tissue, or PBMCs (not recorded which). The TCR sequence derives from a human donor with low-grade glioma or glioblastoma, undergoing nonglioma brain surgery, or in good health (not recorded which). J is TRBJ2-1 and V is TRBV28; D is tentatively TRBD1 or TRBD2 (6 bases each). CDR3 nucleotides: TGTGCCAGCAGTTTGGAGGGGGACAATGAGCAGTTCTTC. The encoded protein is CASSLEGDNEQFF.